A single sample is the source of the 6 T cell receptor beta chains below, sequenced in a study of T cells after yellow fever vaccination. MiXCR, run by TCRdb on the 5' RACE reads, gives a single entry per CDR3 protein. The sample consists of 95,000 to 150,000 distinct CDR3 sequences, nearly 15% of them appearing once. The sample consisted of CD8+ T cells sorted from PBMCs, taken 5 days after the yellow fever booster vaccination. Receptors were obtained from a man between 18 and 35 years old who received the YFV17D yellow fever vaccine.

This clonotype was counted a few times. The chain carries TRBV7-6 and TRBJ1-2; D unclear. Per germline, CDR1 SGHVS and CDR2 FNYEAQ. Trimming took 5 bases from V and 8 from J, leaving 18 bases between them. The CDR3 loop spans 14 amino acids. The DNA for the CDR3 is TGTGCCAGCAGCCGGGCGGGAGGCGCCGGGGGCTACACCTTC. Protein: CASSRAGGAGGYTF.

This clonotype was counted a few times. This chain connects TRBV12-3 or TRBV12-4 to TRBJ2-7; D not certain. This CDR3 has 13 residues. Trimming pared 2 bases from V and 3 bases from J, leaving 8 bases between. CDR3 in DNA: TGTGCCAGCAGTTTAATGTTGAACTACGAGCAGTACTTC. Protein product: CASSLMLNYEQYF.

This clonotype was counted only a few times. The J gene is TRBJ2-5, the V gene TRBV20-1; D may be TRBD1 or TRBD2 (5 bases each). From germline, CDR1 is DFQATT and CDR2 SNEGSKA (reference sequence). The length of the CDR3 is 18 residues. The germline V and J ends were trimmed by 5 bases and 4 bases, with 29 bases remaining between them. The DNA for the CDR3 is TGCAGTGCTCTCTACAGACCCTGGGACGTCAGTGGTCGAGAGACCCAGTACTTC. The encoded protein is CSALYRPWDVSGRETQYF.

The rearrangement joins TRBV7-9 to TRBJ2-2; no clear D gene. V lost 2 bases and J lost 8, with 9 bases in between. The CDR3 has 13 amino acids. From germline, CDR1 is SEHNR and CDR2 FQNEAQ (reference sequence). CDR3 residues: CASSLSVTGELFF. In DNA form, the CDR3 reads TGTGCCAGCAGCTTAAGCGTTACGGGGGAGCTGTTTTTT.

The chain is built from TRBV7-6 and TRBJ1-6, with no clear D. Germline-derived CDR1 and CDR2 are SGHVS and FNYEAQ. The CDR3 spans 16 residues. Deletions cut 4 bases from V and 9 bases from J, with 19 bases between. CDR3 DNA: TGTGCCAGCAGCTGGAGGCCGGACGTGGGTATTTCACCCCTCCACTTT. As protein: CASSWRPDVGISPLHF.

The table lists this clonotype with a few counts. The chain combines TRBV10-3 with TRBJ2-3; tentative D call: TRBD1 (5 bases). This CDR3 has 13 amino acids. The germline V and J ends were trimmed by 0 bases and 5 bases, with 6 bases remaining between them. Per germline, CDR1 ENHRY and CDR2 SYGVKD. The CDR3 nucleotides read TGTGCCATCAGTGAGTCGCAGGGAGATACGCAGTATTTT. This codes for CAISESQGDTQYF.